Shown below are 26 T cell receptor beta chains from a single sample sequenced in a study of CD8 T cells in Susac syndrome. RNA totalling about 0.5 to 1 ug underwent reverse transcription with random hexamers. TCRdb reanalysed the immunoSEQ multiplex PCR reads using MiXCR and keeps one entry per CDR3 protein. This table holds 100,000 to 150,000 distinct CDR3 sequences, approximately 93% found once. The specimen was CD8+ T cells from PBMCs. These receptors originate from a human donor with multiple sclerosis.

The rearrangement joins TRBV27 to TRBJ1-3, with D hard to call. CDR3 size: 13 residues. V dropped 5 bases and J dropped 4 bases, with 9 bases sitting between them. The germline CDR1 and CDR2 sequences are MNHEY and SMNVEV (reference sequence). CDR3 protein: CASSLKYGNTIYF. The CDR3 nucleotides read TGTGCCAGCAGTCTGAAATACGGAAACACCATATATTTT.

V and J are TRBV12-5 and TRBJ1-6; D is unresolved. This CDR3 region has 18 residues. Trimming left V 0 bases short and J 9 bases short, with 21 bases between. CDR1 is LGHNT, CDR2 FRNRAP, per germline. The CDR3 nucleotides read TGTGCTAGTGGTTTGGTACAGTCCCCCCGGGGAGGCGGTTCACCCCTCCACTTT. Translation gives CASGLVQSPRGGGSPLHF.

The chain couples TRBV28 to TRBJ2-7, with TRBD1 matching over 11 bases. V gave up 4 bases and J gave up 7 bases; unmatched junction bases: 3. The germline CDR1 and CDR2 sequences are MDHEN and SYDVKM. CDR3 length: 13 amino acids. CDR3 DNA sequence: TGTGCCAGCAGTTGGACAGGGGGCAGAGAGCAGTACTTC. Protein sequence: CASSWTGGREQYF. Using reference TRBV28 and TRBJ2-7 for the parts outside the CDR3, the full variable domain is DVKVTQSSRYLVKRTGEKVFLECVQDMDHENMFWYRQDPGLGLRLIYFSYDVKMKEKGDIPEGYSVSREKKERFSLILESASTNQTSMYLCASSWTGGREQYFGPGTRLTVT.

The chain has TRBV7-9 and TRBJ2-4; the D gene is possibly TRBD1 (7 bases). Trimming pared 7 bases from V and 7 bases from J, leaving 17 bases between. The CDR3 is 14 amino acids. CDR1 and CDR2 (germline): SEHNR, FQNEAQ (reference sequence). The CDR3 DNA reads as TGTGCCAGCAACCCGGGGGACAGCGGGAACATTCAGTACTTC. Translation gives CASNPGDSGNIQYF.

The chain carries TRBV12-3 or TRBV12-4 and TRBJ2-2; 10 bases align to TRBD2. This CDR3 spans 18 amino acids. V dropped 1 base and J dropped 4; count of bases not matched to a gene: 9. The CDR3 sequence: CASSLVASGRRGTGELFF. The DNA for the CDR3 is TGTGCCAGCAGTTTAGTGGCTAGCGGGAGACGGGGCACCGGGGAGCTGTTTTTT.

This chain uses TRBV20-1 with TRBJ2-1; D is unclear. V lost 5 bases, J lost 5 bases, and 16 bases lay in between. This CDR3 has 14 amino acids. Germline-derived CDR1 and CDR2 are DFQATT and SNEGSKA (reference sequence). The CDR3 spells CSAFSSRRHNEQFF. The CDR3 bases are TGCAGTGCTTTCAGTTCCCGGCGGCACAATGAGCAGTTCTTC.

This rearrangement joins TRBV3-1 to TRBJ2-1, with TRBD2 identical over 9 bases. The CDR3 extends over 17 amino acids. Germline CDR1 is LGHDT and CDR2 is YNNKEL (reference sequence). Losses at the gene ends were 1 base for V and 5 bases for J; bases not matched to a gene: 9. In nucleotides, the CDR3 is TGTGCCAGCAGCCAAGGGGTGGCGGGAGGGGAAAACAATGAGCAGTTCTTC. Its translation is CASSQGVAGGENNEQFF.

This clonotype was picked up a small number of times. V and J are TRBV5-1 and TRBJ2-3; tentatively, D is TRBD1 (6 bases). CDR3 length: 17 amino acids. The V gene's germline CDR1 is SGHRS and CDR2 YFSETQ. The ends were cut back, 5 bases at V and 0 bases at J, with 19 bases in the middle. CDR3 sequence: CASRPSDRSSSTDTQYF. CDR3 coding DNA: TGCGCCAGCAGGCCCAGCGACAGGTCCTCTAGCACAGATACGCAGTATTTT.

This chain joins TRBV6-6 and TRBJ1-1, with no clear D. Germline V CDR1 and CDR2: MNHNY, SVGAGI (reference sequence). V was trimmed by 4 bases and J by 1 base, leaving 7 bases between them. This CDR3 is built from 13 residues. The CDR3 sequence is CASSSGRNTEAFF. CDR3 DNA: TGTGCCAGCAGTTCGGGGAGGAACACTGAAGCTTTCTTT.

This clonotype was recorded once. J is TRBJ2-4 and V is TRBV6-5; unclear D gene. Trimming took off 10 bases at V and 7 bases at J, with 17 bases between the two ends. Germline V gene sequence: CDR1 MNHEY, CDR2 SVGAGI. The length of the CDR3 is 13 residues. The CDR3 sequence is CATSPGIANIQYF. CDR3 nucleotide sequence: TGTGCCACCTCCCCTGGCATTGCGAACATTCAGTACTTC.

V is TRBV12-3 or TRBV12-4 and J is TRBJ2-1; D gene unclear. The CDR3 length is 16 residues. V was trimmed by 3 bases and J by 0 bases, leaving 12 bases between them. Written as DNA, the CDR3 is TGTGCCAGCAGTTTTCACTACCTATTCTCCTACAATGAGCAGTTCTTC. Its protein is CASSFHYLFSYNEQFF.

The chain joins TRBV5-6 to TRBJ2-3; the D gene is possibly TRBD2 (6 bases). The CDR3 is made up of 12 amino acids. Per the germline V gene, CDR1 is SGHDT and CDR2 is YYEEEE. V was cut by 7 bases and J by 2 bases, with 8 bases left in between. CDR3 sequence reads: CASGGNTDTQYF. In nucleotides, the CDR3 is TGTGCCAGCGGAGGGAACACAGATACGCAGTATTTT.

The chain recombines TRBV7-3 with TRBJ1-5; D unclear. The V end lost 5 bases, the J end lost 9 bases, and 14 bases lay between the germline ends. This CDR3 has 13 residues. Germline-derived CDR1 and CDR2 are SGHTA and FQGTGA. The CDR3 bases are TGTGCCAGCAGCCCGGATCTGGGTTGGCCCCAGCATTTT. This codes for CASSPDLGWPQHF.

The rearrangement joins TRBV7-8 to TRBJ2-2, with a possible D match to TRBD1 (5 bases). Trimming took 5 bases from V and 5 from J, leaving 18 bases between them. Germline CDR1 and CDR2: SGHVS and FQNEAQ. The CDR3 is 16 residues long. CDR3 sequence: CASSPDGQGGTGELFF. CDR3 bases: TGTGCCAGCAGCCCGGATGGGCAGGGTGGTACCGGGGAGCTGTTTTTT.

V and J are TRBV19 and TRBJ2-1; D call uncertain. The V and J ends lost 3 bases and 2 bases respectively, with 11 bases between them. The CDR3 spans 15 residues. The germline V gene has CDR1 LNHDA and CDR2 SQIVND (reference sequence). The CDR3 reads CASSISKSPYNEQFF. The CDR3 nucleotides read TGTGCCAGTAGTATCTCTAAGTCCCCCTACAATGAGCAGTTCTTC. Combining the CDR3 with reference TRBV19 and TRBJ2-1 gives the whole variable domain DGGITQSPKYLFRKEGQNVTLSCEQNLNHDAMYWYRQDPGQGLRLIYYSQIVNDFQKGDIAEGYSVSREKKESFPLTVTSAQKNPTAFYLCASSISKSPYNEQFFGPGTRLTVL.

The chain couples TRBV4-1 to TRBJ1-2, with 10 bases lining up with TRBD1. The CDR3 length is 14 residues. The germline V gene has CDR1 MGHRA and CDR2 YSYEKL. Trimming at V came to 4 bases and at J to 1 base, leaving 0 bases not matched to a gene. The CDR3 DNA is TGCGCCAGCAGCCGGGACAGGGGTAACTATGGCTACACCTTC. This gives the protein CASSRDRGNYGYTF.

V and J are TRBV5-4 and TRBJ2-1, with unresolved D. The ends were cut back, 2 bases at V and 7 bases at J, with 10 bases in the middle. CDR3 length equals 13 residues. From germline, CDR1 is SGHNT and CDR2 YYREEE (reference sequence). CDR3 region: CASSLSSLNEQFF. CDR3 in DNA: TGTGCCAGCAGCTTATCATCCCTGAATGAGCAGTTCTTC.

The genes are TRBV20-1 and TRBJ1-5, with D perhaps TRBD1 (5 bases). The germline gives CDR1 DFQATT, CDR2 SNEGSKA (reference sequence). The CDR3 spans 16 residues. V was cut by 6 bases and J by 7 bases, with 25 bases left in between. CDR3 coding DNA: TGCAGTGCCTTACAGGAAGGGAGCCCGTCGAACCAGCCCCAGCATTTT. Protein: CSALQEGSPSNQPQHF.

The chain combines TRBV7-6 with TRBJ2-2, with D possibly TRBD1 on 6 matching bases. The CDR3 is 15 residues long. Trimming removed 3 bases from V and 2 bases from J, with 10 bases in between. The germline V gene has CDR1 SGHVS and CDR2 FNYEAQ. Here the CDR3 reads CASSFDRTNTGELFF. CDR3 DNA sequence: TGTGCCAGCAGCTTTGACAGGACCAACACCGGGGAGCTGTTTTTT.

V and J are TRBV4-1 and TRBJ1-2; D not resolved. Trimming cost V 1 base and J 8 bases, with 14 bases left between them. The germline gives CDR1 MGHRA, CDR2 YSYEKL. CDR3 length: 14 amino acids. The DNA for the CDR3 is TGCGCCAGCAGCCAAGTTTGGCCCCGTGGGGGCTACACCTTC. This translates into CASSQVWPRGGYTF.

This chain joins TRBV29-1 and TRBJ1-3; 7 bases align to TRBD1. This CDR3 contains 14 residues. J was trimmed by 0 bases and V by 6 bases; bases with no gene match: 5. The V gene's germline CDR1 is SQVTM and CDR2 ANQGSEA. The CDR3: CSVEDRTSGNTIYF. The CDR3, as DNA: TGCAGCGTAGAGGACAGGACCTCTGGAAACACCATATATTTT.

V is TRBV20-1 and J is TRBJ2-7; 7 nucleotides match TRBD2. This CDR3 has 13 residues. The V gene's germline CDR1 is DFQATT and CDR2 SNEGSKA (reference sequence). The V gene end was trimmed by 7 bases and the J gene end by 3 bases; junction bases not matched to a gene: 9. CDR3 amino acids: CSVEAGESYEQYF. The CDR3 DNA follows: TGCAGTGTGGAGGCGGGGGAGAGCTACGAGCAGTACTTC.

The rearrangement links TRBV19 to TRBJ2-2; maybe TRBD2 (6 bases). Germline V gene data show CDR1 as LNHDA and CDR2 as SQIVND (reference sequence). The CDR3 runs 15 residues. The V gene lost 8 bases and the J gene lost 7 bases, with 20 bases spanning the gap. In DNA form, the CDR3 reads TGTGCCAGTTTAGGGACTGAGGGCCGTGGCGGGGAGCTGTTTTTT. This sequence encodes CASLGTEGRGGELFF.

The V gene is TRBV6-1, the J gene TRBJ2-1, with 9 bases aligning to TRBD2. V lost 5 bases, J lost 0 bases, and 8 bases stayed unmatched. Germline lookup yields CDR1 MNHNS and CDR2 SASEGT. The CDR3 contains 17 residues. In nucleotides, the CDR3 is TGTGCCAGCAGTCCGACTAGCGGAGGAAGCTCCTACAATGAGCAGTTCTTC. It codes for CASSPTSGGSSYNEQFF.

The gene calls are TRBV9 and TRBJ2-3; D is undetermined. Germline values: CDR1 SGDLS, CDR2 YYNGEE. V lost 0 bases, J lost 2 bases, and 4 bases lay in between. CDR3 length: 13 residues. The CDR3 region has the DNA TGTGCCAGCAGCGTAGCTGACACAGATACGCAGTATTTT. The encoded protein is CASSVADTDTQYF. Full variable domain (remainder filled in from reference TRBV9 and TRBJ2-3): DSGVTQTPKHLITATGQRVTLRCSPRSGDLSVYWYQQSLDQGLQFLIQYYNGEERAKGNILERFSAQQFPDLHSELNLSSLELGDSALYFCASSVADTDTQYFGPGTRLTVL.

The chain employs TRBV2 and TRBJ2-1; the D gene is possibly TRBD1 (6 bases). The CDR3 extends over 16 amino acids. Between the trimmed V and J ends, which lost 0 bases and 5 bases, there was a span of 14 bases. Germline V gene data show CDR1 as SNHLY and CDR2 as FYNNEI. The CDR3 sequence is CASSEAPVGADNEQFF. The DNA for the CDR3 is TGTGCCAGCAGTGAAGCGCCTGTGGGGGCAGACAATGAGCAGTTCTTC. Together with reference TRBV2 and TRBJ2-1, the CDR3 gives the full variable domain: EPEVTQTPSHQVTQMGQEVILRCVPISNHLYFYWYRQILGQKVEFLVSFYNNEISEKSEIFDDQFSVERPDGSNFTLKIRSTKLEDSAMYFCASSEAPVGADNEQFFGPGTRLTVL.